Below, 15 T cell receptor beta chains from the same sample are listed, as sequenced in a study of circulating tumor DNA in untreated peripheral T-cell lymphoma. The method was immunoSEQ multiplex PCR; TCRdb's version includes in-frame clones alone and lacks a portion of them. The sample lists some 120 clones, more than 70% seen once, with under 10% in the top ten. Sequences were obtained from cell-free DNA from blood serum. The receptors were gathered from a human donor with peripheral T-cell lymphoma.

The chain uses TRBV5-6 and TRBJ1-6, with TRBD1 as a possible D gene (5 bases). This CDR3 has 14 residues. V was clipped by 1 base and J by 7 bases, with 9 bases between them. Germline CDR1 and CDR2: SGHDT and YYEEEE. DNA for the CDR3: TGTGCCAGCAGCTTGAGGCAGGGCAATTCACCCCTCCACTTT. Protein: CASSLRQGNSPLHF.

The chain recombines TRBV4-1 with TRBJ2-7; the D gene is possibly TRBD2 (6 bases). This CDR3 has 16 residues. Trimming took off 4 bases at V and 1 base at J, with 17 bases between the two ends. Germline lookup yields CDR1 MGHRA and CDR2 YSYEKL. This CDR3 is CASSRDPGDSSYEQYF. CDR3 sequence (DNA): TGCGCCAGCAGCCGGGACCCTGGGGACTCATCCTACGAGCAGTACTTC.

The CDR3 spells CASSPRLAGGAYEQYF. The CDR3 nucleotides are TGTGCCAGCAGCCCGAGACTAGCGGGGGGCGCCTACGAGCAGTACTTC. The chain joins TRBV4-2 to TRBJ2-5, with 13 bases lining up with TRBD2. The DNA end is more similar to TRBJ2-7, so the J call may be wrong. The CDR3 length is 16 residues. Germline V lookup: CDR1 LGHNA, CDR2 YNFKEQ.

J is TRBJ2-2 and V is TRBV21-1; the table's D call, TRBD2, has no DNA check behind it. TRBV21-1 is marked as a pseudogene. The CDR3 runs to 18 residues. The CDR3 sequence is CASSEGLIGGVDTGELFF. CDR3 in DNA: TGTGCCAGCAGTGAAGGTCTCATAGGAGGCGTCGACACCGGGGAGCTGTTTTTT.

The CDR3 is CASSPYRITQGQIRADTQYF. CDR3 bases: TGCGCCAGCAGCCCTTACCGAATAACACAGGGCCAAATTCGGGCAGATACGCAGTATTTT. The rearrangement links TRBV4-1 to TRBJ2-3; weak D call: TRBD1 (6 bases). The CDR3 is made up of 20 amino acids. The germline V and J ends were trimmed by 4 bases and 4 bases, with 30 bases remaining between them. Germline V gene data show CDR1 as MGHRA and CDR2 as YSYEKL.

The chain employs TRBV7-8 and TRBJ1-1; perhaps TRBD1 as D (6 bases). Germline lookup yields CDR1 SGHVS and CDR2 FQNEAQ. The CDR3 length is 14 residues. The V end lost 3 bases, the J end lost 1 base, and 9 bases lay between the germline ends. The CDR3 spells CASSFRTENTEAFF. The CDR3 DNA reads TGTGCCAGCAGCTTTAGGACAGAGAACACTGAAGCTTTCTTT.

The chain uses TRBV6-5 and TRBJ1-1; D gene uncertain. Trimming pared 3 bases from V and 8 bases from J, leaving 13 bases between. Germline V gene sequence: CDR1 MNHEY, CDR2 SVGAGI. This CDR3 has 13 residues. CDR3 residues: CASSYTRTAEAFF. CDR3 nucleotides: TGTGCCAGCAGTTATACCAGAACAGCGGAAGCTTTCTTT.

The chain uses TRBV5-4 and TRBJ1-5; the D gene is possibly TRBD1 (6 bases). The CDR3 runs to 17 residues. Deletions cut 0 bases from V and 4 bases from J, with 17 bases between. CDR1 and CDR2 from the germline V gene are SGHNT and YYREEE (reference sequence). CDR3 region: CASSLGAGGGINQPQHF. The CDR3, as DNA: TGTGCCAGCAGCTTGGGGGCGGGAGGGGGGATAAATCAGCCCCAGCATTTT. The full variable domain, in which reference TRBV5-4 and TRBJ1-5 provide the parts outside the CDR3, is ETGVTQSPTHLIKTRGQQVTLRCSSQSGHNTVSWYQQALGQGPQFIFQYYREEENGRGNFPPRFSGLQFPNYSSELNVNALELDDSALYLCASSLGAGGGINQPQHFGDGTRLSIL.

This chain connects TRBV4-3 to TRBJ1-1; D is undetermined. This CDR3 has 13 residues. CDR1 and CDR2 from the germline V gene are LGHNA and YSLEER. Trimming shortened V by 1 base and J by 2 bases, and 5 bases separated the two germline ends. The CDR3 here is CASSQVGNTEAFF. The CDR3 bases are TGCGCCAGCAGCCAAGTCGGAAACACTGAAGCTTTCTTT.

The chain has TRBV4-2 and TRBJ2-6; D gene ambiguous. The CDR3 covers 17 residues. The germline CDR1 and CDR2 sequences are LGHNA and YNFKEQ. V was shortened by 4 bases and J by 5 bases, with 18 bases between the two germline ends. In DNA, the CDR3 is TGTGCCAGCAGCCTCTGCAGGTTACAAAGTCGGGCCAACGTCCTGACTTTC. Protein product: CASSLCRLQSRANVLTF.

The V gene is TRBV4-3, the J gene TRBJ1-2, with 9 bases that match TRBD1. This CDR3 region has 15 residues. J gave up 1 base and V 0 bases, and 0 bases lay outside the gene matches. Germline-derived CDR1 and CDR2 are LGHNA and YSLEER. The CDR3: CASSQETGGNYGYTF. The CDR3 nucleotides read TGCGCCAGCAGCCAAGAGACAGGGGGTAACTATGGCTACACCTTC.

This clone has a single count. The chain has TRBV7-9 and TRBJ2-1; possible D gene TRBD1, 5 bases. This CDR3 region has 15 residues. Germline loops: CDR1 SEHNR, CDR2 FQNEAQ (reference sequence). Between the trimmed V and J ends, which lost 5 bases and 9 bases, there was a span of 20 bases. The CDR3 loop reads CASSQSTGVQGEQFF. The DNA for the CDR3 is TGTGCCAGCAGCCAATCCACAGGTGTCCAGGGTGAGCAGTTCTTC.

The chain has TRBV6-5 and TRBJ1-1; tentative D call: TRBD1 (6 bases). Looked up from germline, CDR1 is MNHEY and CDR2 is SVGAGI. CDR3 length: 14 residues. The V and J ends lost 8 bases and 11 bases respectively, with 24 bases between them. CDR3 coding DNA: TGTGCCAGCCGTCCTATCGCAGGGGCCCTGACCGCTTTCTTT. Amino acid sequence: CASRPIAGALTAFF.

This sequence joins TRBV4-2 and TRBJ2-7; tentatively, D is TRBD2 (7 bases). Germline CDR1 and CDR2: LGHNA and YNFKEQ. This CDR3 has 14 amino acids. With 6 bases removed from V and 5 bases from J, the gap between germline ends came to 17 bases. The DNA for the CDR3 is TGTGCCAGCAGGGAAGGGGGGGATTCCCACGAGCAGTACTTC. This gives the protein CASREGGDSHEQYF.

The chain uses TRBV7-2 and TRBJ2-3, with 8 bases that match TRBD2. J gave up 2 bases and V 0 bases, and 4 bases lay outside the gene matches. The CDR3 has 16 amino acids. Germline lookup yields CDR1 SGHTA and CDR2 FQGNSA. The chain's CDR3 is CASSLAIAGYTDTQYF. In DNA form, the CDR3 reads TGTGCCAGCAGCTTAGCCATAGCGGGGTACACAGATACGCAGTATTTT.